This passage covers 23 T cell receptor beta chains from one sample sequenced in a study of blood T cell repertoires in COVID-19. Here immunoSEQ multiplex PCR was the method, and the copy in TCRdb shows in-frame clones only, minus some. The table has under 350,000 clones, approximately 86% seen once. What was sequenced was PBMCs or T cells enriched from blood (not recorded which). All receptors derive from a woman aged 40 to 49 with acute COVID-19.

This clone was picked up one time. The V gene is TRBV9, the J gene TRBJ2-5; D is uncertain. Per germline, CDR1 SGDLS and CDR2 YYNGEE. V was clipped by 3 bases and J by 5 bases, with 11 bases between them. The CDR3 is 13 amino acids. In nucleotides, the CDR3 is TGTGCCAGCAGCGGGAGTACCCGGGAGACCCAGTACTTC. It yields the protein CASSGSTRETQYF.

V is TRBV6-5 and J is TRBJ1-5; possible D gene TRBD1, 5 bases. Trimming removed 6 bases from V and 2 bases from J, with 14 bases in between. From germline, CDR1 is MNHEY and CDR2 SVGAGI. CDR3 length: 15 residues. The CDR3 bases are TGTGCCAGCAGCCAGGGAGGTCTTGGCAATCAGCCCCAGCATTTT. This codes for CASSQGGLGNQPQHF.

In this sample, this clone turned up a few times. The CDR3 bases are TGCGCCAGCAGCAGACTAGCGGGAGTCAACGAGCAGTACTTC. The encoded protein is CASSRLAGVNEQYF. This rearrangement joins TRBV5-1 to TRBJ2-7; 12 positions agree with TRBD2. The CDR3 is 14 residues long. V gave up 4 bases and J gave up 5 bases; unmatched junction bases: 4. From germline, CDR1 is SGHRS and CDR2 YFSETQ.

V gene TRBV5-1 combines with J gene TRBJ2-1; 7 nucleotides line up with TRBD2. There are 14 residues in the CDR3. Germline CDR1 SGHRS, CDR2 YFSETQ. Unmatched junction bases numbered 9, after V lost 4 bases and J lost 8 bases. This CDR3 reads CASSPGLVDYEQFF. The CDR3 DNA reads TGCGCCAGCAGCCCCGGACTAGTAGACTATGAGCAGTTCTTC.

To note about this clone: Additional DNA sequences in this sample encode the identical CDR3. The chain carries TRBV6-5 and TRBJ2-7; maybe TRBD2 (6 bases). CDR3 size: 13 residues. V lost 2 bases and J lost 6, with 11 bases in between. Germline V gene lookup returns CDR1 MNHEY and CDR2 SVGAGI. The CDR3 DNA follows: TGTGCCAGCAGTTACGGGCAGGGAGGCGAGCAGTACTTC. Its translation: CASSYGQGGEQYF.

In its sample, this clone was seen once. V and J are TRBV7-6 and TRBJ2-3, with 13 bases fitting TRBD2. V was pared by 5 bases and J by 1 base, with 9 bases of the junction left unmatched. Germline CDR1 reads SGHVS; CDR2 reads FNYEAQ. The CDR3 runs to 18 residues. This CDR3 reads CASSRTSGGYQRTDTQYF. The CDR3 nucleotides read TGTGCCAGCAGCAGGACTAGCGGGGGTTACCAACGCACAGATACGCAGTATTTT. Drawing the rest from reference TRBV7-6 and TRBJ2-3, the complete variable domain is GAGVSQSPRYKVTKRGQDVALRCDPISGHVSLYWYRQALGQGPEFLTYFNYEAQQDKSGLPNDRFSAERPEGSISTLTIQRTEQRDSAMYRCASSRTSGGYQRTDTQYFGPGTRLTVL.

The J gene is TRBJ1-2, the V gene TRBV7-2, with 7 bases aligning to TRBD1. J gave up 7 bases and V 5 bases, and 10 bases lay outside the gene matches. The CDR3 spans 14 residues. Germline-derived CDR1 and CDR2 are SGHTA and FQGNSA. CDR3 coding DNA: TGTGCCAGCAGCGTAGATGACAGGGTGGGTGGCTACACCTTC. Protein product: CASSVDDRVGGYTF.

The genes are TRBV7-8 and TRBJ2-1; the match to TRBD2 covers 10 bases. The CDR3 consists of 16 residues. V shed 3 bases, J shed 8 bases, and the junction held 10 bases outside the gene matches. Germline lookup yields CDR1 SGHVS and CDR2 FQNEAQ. The CDR3: CASSFSSGRGLDEQFF. The CDR3 bases are TGTGCCAGCAGCTTTTCTAGCGGGAGAGGTTTAGATGAGCAGTTCTTC.

This chain joins TRBV6-5 and TRBJ2-7; TRBD2 might be the D (7 bases). V lost 0 bases and J lost 0, with 12 bases in between. The V gene's germline CDR1 is MNHEY and CDR2 SVGAGI. CDR3 length: 16 residues. Here the CDR3 DNA reads TGTGCCAGCAGTTACTCGTACAGGGAGGGCTCCTACGAGCAGTACTTC. Its protein product is CASSYSYREGSYEQYF.

V usage is TRBV27 and J usage is TRBJ1-1; D is uncertain. V lost 4 bases, J lost 4 bases, and 10 bases lay in between. Germline V gene sequence: CDR1 MNHEY, CDR2 SMNVEV (reference sequence). CDR3 length: 13 amino acids. CDR3 residues: CASSSLPSTEAFF. In DNA, the CDR3 is TGTGCCAGCAGTTCCCTACCGAGCACTGAAGCTTTCTTT.

The chain combines TRBV4-2 with TRBJ2-7; 8 bases map to TRBD2. The CDR3 consists of 18 residues. CDR1 is LGHNA, CDR2 YNFKEQ, per germline. The V segment lost 0 bases and the J segment 1 base; nucleotides outside the gene matches: 11. DNA for the CDR3: TGTGCCAGCAGCCAAGATGGTGGCTGGGCGGGGGGTTCCTACGAGCAGTACTTC. Its protein product is CASSQDGGWAGGSYEQYF.

This rearrangement joins TRBV5-8 to TRBJ2-5, with D maybe TRBD2 (6 bases). Germline V gene data show CDR1 as SGHTS and CDR2 as YDEGEE. The ends were cut back, 3 bases at V and 2 bases at J, with 14 bases in the middle. The CDR3 is 15 amino acids. The CDR3 reads CASSSTGTLQETQYF. CDR3 coding DNA: TGTGCCAGCAGCTCAACCGGGACTTTACAAGAGACCCAGTACTTC.

This chain joins TRBV7-2 and TRBJ1-2; D may be TRBD1 (5 bases). Per the germline V gene, CDR1 is SGHTA and CDR2 is FQGNSA. V was trimmed by 4 bases and J by 5 bases, leaving 14 bases between them. There are 14 residues in the CDR3. CDR3 sequence (DNA): TGTGCCAGCAGCTCCCCGGTCAAGGGGTATGGCTACACCTTC. It specifies CASSSPVKGYGYTF.

The rearrangement links TRBV27 to TRBJ1-6; 7 nucleotides agree with TRBD1. With 5 bases clipped from V and 7 bases from J, the junction kept 8 bases outside the gene matches. The CDR3 is 15 amino acids. Per the germline V gene, CDR1 is MNHEY and CDR2 is SMNVEV (reference sequence). The chain's CDR3 is CASSLSTGDNSPLHF. Written as DNA, the CDR3 is TGTGCCAGCAGTCTAAGTACAGGGGACAATTCACCCCTCCACTTT.

The chain has TRBV19 and TRBJ1-1, with 7 bases matching TRBD1. Trimming removed 8 bases from V and 10 bases from J; junction bases left unmatched: 19. Germline values: CDR1 LNHDA, CDR2 SQIVND (reference sequence). This CDR3 spans 15 amino acids. CDR3 region: CASRRDSTYGYVAFF. CDR3 nucleotide sequence: TGTGCCAGTCGGCGGGACAGCACATATGGCTACGTAGCTTTCTTT.

This sequence joins TRBV7-9 and TRBJ2-7; D is possibly TRBD1 (6 bases). CDR1 and CDR2 from the germline V gene are SEHNR and FQNEAQ (reference sequence). This CDR3 has 17 amino acids. Trimming took 5 bases from V and 0 from J, leaving 20 bases between them. The chain's CDR3 is CASSPLIGGRRSYEQYF. The DNA of the CDR3 is TGTGCCAGCAGCCCCCTTATTGGGGGCAGACGCTCCTACGAGCAGTACTTC.

The CDR3 DNA follows: TGTGCCAGCTCACCGGTCGCAGGGGCTGGCACTGAAGCTTTCTTT. Translating gives CASSPVAGAGTEAFF. The chain combines TRBV18 with TRBJ1-1, with D perhaps TRBD1 (6 bases). The CDR3 runs 15 residues. Germline CDR1 and CDR2: KGHSH and LQKENI. Trimming took off 3 bases at V and 4 bases at J, with 15 bases between the two ends.

V gene TRBV12-3 or TRBV12-4 combines with J gene TRBJ1-3; the D is unclear. CDR3 size: 12 residues. The V end was cut by 6 bases, the J end by 4 bases, with 7 bases between. CDR3 region: CASSPKGNTIYF. The CDR3 nucleotides read TGTGCCAGCAGCCCAAAAGGAAACACCATATATTTT.

On this clone: Because it lacks the conserved phenylalanine or tryptophan at the end, this CDR3 is likely a read error. The DNA is omitted, as the CDR3 cannot be located on it reliably, and the CDR3 follows TCRdb's listing. This rearrangement joins TRBV19 to TRBJ2-7; no check of the table's D call, TRBD2, against the DNA was made. The CDR3 length is 19 residues, termini included. The germline CDR1 and CDR2 sequences are LNHDA and SQIVND (reference sequence). The CDR3 protein is CASSIDARTSGRANDIPGD.

The chain carries TRBV19 and TRBJ1-2, with TRBD1 identical over 11 bases. The CDR3 consists of 14 residues. The germline V gene encodes CDR1 LNHDA and CDR2 SQIVND (reference sequence). The ends lost 7 bases at V and 8 bases at J; junction bases unmatched: 9. The DNA of the CDR3 is TGTGCCAGTACCGAAAGGGACAGGGGGAGAGGCTACACCTTC. It codes for CASTERDRGRGYTF.

V usage is TRBV16 and J usage is TRBJ1-4, with D uncertain. V was clipped by 2 bases and J by 8 bases, with 15 bases between them. Germline CDR1 KGHSY, CDR2 FQNENV. The CDR3 contains 15 residues. The CDR3 DNA reads TGTGCCAGCAGCCAACTCAGTGGTACTAGGGAAAAACTGTTTTTT. Its translation is CASSQLSGTREKLFF.

This clone was recorded only once. This chain joins TRBV7-2 and TRBJ1-1; 8 bases match TRBD1. CDR1 is SGHTA, CDR2 FQGNSA, per germline. CDR3 length equals 14 residues. V lost 5 bases to trimming and J lost 0 bases; unmatched junction nucleotides: 2. CDR3 bases: TGTGCCAGCAGCAGACAGGGGATGAACACTGAAGCTTTCTTT. It codes for CASSRQGMNTEAFF.

V and J are TRBV29-1 and TRBJ2-3; 8 bases fit TRBD1. The CDR3 extends over 13 amino acids. The trim removed 4 bases at V and 1 base at J, leaving 1 base unmatched. The germline CDR1 and CDR2 sequences are SQVTM and ANQGSEA. The CDR3 DNA follows: TGCAGCGTTGTGGGACAGGGCACAGATACGCAGTATTTT. Translated: CSVVGQGTDTQYF.